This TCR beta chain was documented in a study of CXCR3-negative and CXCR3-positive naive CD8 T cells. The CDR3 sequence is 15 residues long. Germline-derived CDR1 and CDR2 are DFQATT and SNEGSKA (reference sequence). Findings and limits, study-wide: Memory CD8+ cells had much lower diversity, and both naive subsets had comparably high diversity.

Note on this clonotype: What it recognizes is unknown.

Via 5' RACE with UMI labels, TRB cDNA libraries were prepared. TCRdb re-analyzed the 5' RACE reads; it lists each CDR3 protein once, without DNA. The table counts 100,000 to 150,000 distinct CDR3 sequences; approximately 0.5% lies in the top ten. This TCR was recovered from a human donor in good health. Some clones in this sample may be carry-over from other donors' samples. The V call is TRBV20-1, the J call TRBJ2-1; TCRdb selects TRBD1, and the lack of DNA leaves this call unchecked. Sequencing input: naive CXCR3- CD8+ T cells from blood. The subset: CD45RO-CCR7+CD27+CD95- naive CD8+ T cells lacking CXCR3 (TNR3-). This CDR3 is CSARSLTVGTHEQFF.